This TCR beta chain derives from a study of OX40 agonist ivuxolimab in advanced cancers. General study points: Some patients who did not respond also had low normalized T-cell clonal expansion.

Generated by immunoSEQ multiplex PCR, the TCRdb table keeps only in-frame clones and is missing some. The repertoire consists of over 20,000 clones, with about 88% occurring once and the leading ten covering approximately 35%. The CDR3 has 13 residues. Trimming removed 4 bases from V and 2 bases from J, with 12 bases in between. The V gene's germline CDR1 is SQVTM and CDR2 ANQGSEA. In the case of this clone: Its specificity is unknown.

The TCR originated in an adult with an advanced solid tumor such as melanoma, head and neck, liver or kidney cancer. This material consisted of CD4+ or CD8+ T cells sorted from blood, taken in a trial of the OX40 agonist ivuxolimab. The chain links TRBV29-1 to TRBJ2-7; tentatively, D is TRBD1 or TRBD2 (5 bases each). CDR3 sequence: CSVASREPYEQYF. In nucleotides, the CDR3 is TGCAGCGTTGCATCCAGGGAGCCCTACGAGCAGTACTTC.